The 10 T cell receptor beta chains reported below all come from one sample, sequenced in a study of Graves' ophthalmopathy and Graves' hyperthyroidism. Amplification targeted the TCR beta CDR3 regions, with RNA transcripts as the source material. HTBI primers served in a first-round RT-PCR, which a second-round multiplex PCR followed. MiXCR, run by TCRdb on the multiplex PCR reads, gives a single entry per CDR3 protein. The sample lists 350,000 to 400,000 distinct CDR3 sequences; around 16% were seen once. Sequences were obtained from peripheral blood. Every receptor here comes from a young woman with Graves' ophthalmopathy.

This clonotype has at least ten counts. The V gene is TRBV12-3 or TRBV12-4, the J gene TRBJ2-2; 9 bases align to TRBD2. The CDR3 covers 15 residues. V lost 6 bases to trimming and J lost 6 bases; unmatched junction nucleotides: 8. As DNA, the CDR3 is TGTGCCAGCAGCCCGCCGGCGGGAGGGCCCGGGGAGCTGTTTTTT. This translates into CASSPPAGGPGELFF.

The sample holds many counts of this clonotype. The V call is TRBV6-2 or TRBV6-3, the J call TRBJ1-6; 8 bases match TRBD1. Germline CDR1 and CDR2: MNHEY and SVGEGT. The trim removed 2 bases at V and 6 bases at J, leaving 3 bases unmatched. CDR3 length: 15 amino acids. CDR3: CASSYPTGVNSPLHF. The CDR3 nucleotides read TGTGCCAGCAGTTACCCGACAGGGGTTAATTCACCCCTCCACTTT.

This clonotype was recorded many times. This chain connects TRBV29-1 to TRBJ2-7; 9 nucleotides align to TRBD1. Germline V gives CDR1 SQVTM, CDR2 ANQGSEA. V lost 6 bases to trimming and J lost 6 bases; unmatched junction nucleotides: 6. This CDR3 spans 12 amino acids. CDR3 DNA sequence: TGCAGCGTACCGGGACAGGGAGGCGAGCAGTACTTC. This codes for CSVPGQGGEQYF.

There are many counts of this clonotype. V is TRBV7-8 and J is TRBJ2-5; D unclear. The CDR3 loop spans 13 amino acids. CDR1 and CDR2 from the germline V gene are SGHVS and FQNEAQ. Trimming cost V 4 bases and J 4 bases, with 10 bases left between them. The CDR3: CASSSYKRETQYF. The CDR3 nucleotides read TGTGCCAGCAGCTCTTATAAAAGAGAGACCCAGTACTTC.

The chain is built from TRBV27 and TRBJ2-7, with 9 bases aligning to TRBD2. Looked up from germline, CDR1 is MNHEY and CDR2 is SMNVEV (reference sequence). This CDR3 comprises 14 residues. The V gene end was trimmed by 7 bases and the J gene end by 4 bases; junction bases not matched to a gene: 8. CDR3 sequence: CASTATSGVYEQYF. CDR3 coding DNA: TGTGCCAGCACCGCGACTAGCGGAGTTTACGAGCAGTACTTC.

This clonotype was seen ten or more times. The J gene is TRBJ1-1, the V gene TRBV7-8; D unresolved. The germline V gene encodes CDR1 SGHVS and CDR2 FQNEAQ. The CDR3 is made up of 16 amino acids. The V and J ends lost 0 bases and 0 bases respectively, with 11 bases between them. CDR3 in amino acids: CASSLAASGMNTEAFF. CDR3 DNA sequence: TGTGCCAGCAGCTTAGCGGCGAGTGGCATGAACACTGAAGCTTTCTTT. Full variable domain (remainder filled in from reference TRBV7-8 and TRBJ1-1): GAGVSQSPRYKVAKRGQDVALRCDPISGHVSLFWYQQALGQGPEFLTYFQNEAQLDKSGLPSDRFFAERPEGSVSTLKIQRTQQEDSAVYLCASSLAASGMNTEAFFGQGTRLTVV.

The chain uses TRBV6-2 or TRBV6-3 and TRBJ2-7; 12 bases match TRBD2. Trimming at V came to 4 bases and at J to 6 bases, leaving 4 bases not matched to a gene. The CDR3 extends over 14 amino acids. CDR1 is MNHEY, CDR2 SVGEGT, per germline. The CDR3 DNA sequence: TGTGCCAGCAGTTTCGGACTAGCGGGACCCGAGCAGTACTTC. As protein: CASSFGLAGPEQYF.

At least ten counts were recorded for this clonotype. The chain has TRBV6-5 and TRBJ1-2; TRBD1 matches at 9 bases. The CDR3 has 15 residues. V shed 2 bases, J shed 6 bases, and the junction held 7 bases outside the gene matches. Looked up from germline, CDR1 is MNHEY and CDR2 is SVGAGI. The CDR3 region has the DNA TGTGCCAGCAGTTACGGACAGGGGATGGTGGATGGCTACACCTTC. Translated: CASSYGQGMVDGYTF.

The J gene is TRBJ2-7, the V gene TRBV27; 10 positions match TRBD1. Unmatched junction bases numbered 1, after V lost 4 bases and J lost 1 base. The germline V gene has CDR1 MNHEY and CDR2 SMNVEV (reference sequence). The CDR3 contains 14 residues. CDR3 DNA: TGTGCCAGCAGTTGGGACAGGGGTTCCTACGAGCAGTACTTC. Translation gives CASSWDRGSYEQYF.

In regard to this clonotype: One junction end disagrees with the germline gene, perhaps due to a read error. This sequence joins TRBV30 and TRBJ2-7; D is possibly TRBD1 (6 bases). The CDR3 totals 14 residues. Germline V gene lookup returns CDR1 GTSNPN and CDR2 SVGIG (reference sequence). The CDR3 reads CASEPPRGMSLMAF. DNA of the CDR3: TGTGCCAGCGAGCCGCCTAGGGGGATGTCTCTTATGGCGTTC.